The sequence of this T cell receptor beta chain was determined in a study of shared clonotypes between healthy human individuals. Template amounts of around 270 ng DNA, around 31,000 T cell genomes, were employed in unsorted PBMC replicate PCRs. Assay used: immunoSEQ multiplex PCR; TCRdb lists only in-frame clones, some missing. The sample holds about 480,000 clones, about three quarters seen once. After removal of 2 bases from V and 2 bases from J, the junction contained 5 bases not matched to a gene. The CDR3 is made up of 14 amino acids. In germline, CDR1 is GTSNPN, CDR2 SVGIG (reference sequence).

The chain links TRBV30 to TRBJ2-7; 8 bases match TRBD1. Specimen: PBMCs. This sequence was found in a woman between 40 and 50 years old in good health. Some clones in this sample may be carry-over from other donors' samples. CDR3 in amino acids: CAWSRDRMAYEQYF. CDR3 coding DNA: TGTGCCTGGAGTAGGGACAGGATGGCCTACGAGCAGTACTTC. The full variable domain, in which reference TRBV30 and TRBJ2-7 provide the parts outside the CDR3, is SQTIHQWPATLVQPVGSPLSLECTVEGTSNPNLYWYRQAAGRGLQLLFYSVGIGQISSEVPQNLSASRPQDRQFILSSKKLLLSDSGFYLCAWSRDRMAYEQYFGPGTRLTVT.